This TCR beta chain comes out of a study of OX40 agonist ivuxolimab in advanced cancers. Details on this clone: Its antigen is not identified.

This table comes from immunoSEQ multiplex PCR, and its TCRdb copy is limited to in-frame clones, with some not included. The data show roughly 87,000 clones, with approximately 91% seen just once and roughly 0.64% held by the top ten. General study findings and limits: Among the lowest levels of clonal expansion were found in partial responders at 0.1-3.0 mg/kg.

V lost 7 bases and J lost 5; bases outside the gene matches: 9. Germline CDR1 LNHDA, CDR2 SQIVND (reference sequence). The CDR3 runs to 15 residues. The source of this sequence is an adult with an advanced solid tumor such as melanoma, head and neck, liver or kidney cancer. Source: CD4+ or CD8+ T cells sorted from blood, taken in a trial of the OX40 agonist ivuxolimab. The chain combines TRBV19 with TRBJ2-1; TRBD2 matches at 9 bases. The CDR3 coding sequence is TGTGCCAGTACCGGCCGCGGGAGGGCCGACAATGAGCAGTTCTTC. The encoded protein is CASTGRGRADNEQFF. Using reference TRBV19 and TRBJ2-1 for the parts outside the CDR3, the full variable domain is DGGITQSPKYLFRKEGQNVTLSCEQNLNHDAMYWYRQDPGQGLRLIYYSQIVNDFQKGDIAEGYSVSREKKESFPLTVTSAQKNPTAFYLCASTGRGRADNEQFFGPGTRLTVL.